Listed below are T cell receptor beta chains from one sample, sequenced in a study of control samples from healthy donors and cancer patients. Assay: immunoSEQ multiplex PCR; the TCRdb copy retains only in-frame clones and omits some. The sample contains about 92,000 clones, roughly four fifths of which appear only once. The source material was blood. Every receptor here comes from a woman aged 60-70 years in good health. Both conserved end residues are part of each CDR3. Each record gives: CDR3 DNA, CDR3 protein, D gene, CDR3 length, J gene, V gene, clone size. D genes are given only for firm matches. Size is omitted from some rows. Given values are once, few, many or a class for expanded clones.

TGTGCCAGTAGTCCCGGACTAGCGGGAGCAGATACGCAGTATTTT,CASSPGLAGADTQYF,TRBD2,15,TRBJ2-3,TRBV19,NA
TGCGCCAGCAGTGAGAGGGGAGATTACAATGAGCAGTTCTTC,CASSERGDYNEQFF,NA,14,TRBJ2-1,TRBV10-1,NA
TGCGCCAGCAGCTTACAGGGGACAGCTAACTATGGCTACACCTTC,CASSLQGTANYGYTF,TRBD1,15,TRBJ1-2,TRBV5-1,NA
TGTGCCAGCAGCTTAACCGGGACAGGGCGACTCTATGGCTACACCTTC,CASSLTGTGRLYGYTF,TRBD1,16,TRBJ1-2,TRBV7-8,once
TGTGCCAGTAGTTACCGGGACGCTAATGAAAAACTGTTTTTT,CASSYRDANEKLFF,NA,14,TRBJ1-4,TRBV19,NA
TGTGCCAGCAGTGGACAGGTTAGCACTGAAGCTTTCTTT,CASSGQVSTEAFF,NA,13,TRBJ1-1,TRBV2,few
TGTGCCAGCAGCCCCCGGACAGCTGGCTACACCTTC,CASSPRTAGYTF,NA,12,TRBJ1-2,TRBV7-8,NA
TGTGCCAGCAGTGGGGATTCACCCCTCCACTTT,CASSGDSPLHF,NA,11,TRBJ1-6,TRBV2,NA
TGTGCCAGCGGCCTAGCGGGGGGTCCCTACGAGCAGTACTTC,CASGLAGGPYEQYF,TRBD2,14,TRBJ2-7,TRBV7-2,NA
TGTGCCAGCAGTGACCCCAGGGGGGCCTCCTACGAGCAGTACTTC,CASSDPRGASYEQYF,NA,15,TRBJ2-7,TRBV27,few
TGTGCCAGCAGCCGAGGTCCGGTTAATTCACCCCTCCACTTT,CASSRGPVNSPLHF,NA,14,TRBJ1-6,TRBV7-8,NA
TGCGCCAGCAGCGAGATAGCGGCAGGGGGAACCGGGGAGCTGTTTTTT,CASSEIAAGGTGELFF,NA,16,TRBJ2-2,TRBV5-1,NA
TGTGCCAGCAGCCAAGTCTCAAGCAGGGGCCGTATGGGCTTC,CASSQVSSRGRMGF,NA,14,TRBJ1-2,TRBV3-1/TRBV3-2,NA
TGTGCCAGCAAACCCACCGGGACTAGCGTCTACGAGCAGTACTTC,CASKPTGTSVYEQYF,TRBD2,15,TRBJ2-7,TRBV6-5,once
TGTGCCAGCTCGGTGGGCAATGGCTACACCTTC,CASSVGNGYTF,NA,11,TRBJ1-2,TRBV7-2,NA
TGTGCCAGCGCCATGTCCCCAGGGGAGAATTCACCCCTCCACTTT,CASAMSPGENSPLHF,NA,15,TRBJ1-6,TRBV28,NA
TGTGCCAGCACCCGGGCAGATACGCAGTATTTT,CASTRADTQYF,NA,11,TRBJ2-3,TRBV7-9,NA
TGCGCCAGCACCAGCCTCATGAACACTGAAGCTTTCTTT,CASTSLMNTEAFF,NA,13,TRBJ1-1,TRBV5-1,once
TGTGCCAGCAGCTTACCTATTTTATCAACAGAGACCCAGTACTTC,CASSLPILSTETQYF,NA,15,TRBJ2-5,TRBV7-2,NA
TGTGCCAGCAGCCTTTGGACTAGCGTTTCCGGTGAGCAGTTCTTC,CASSLWTSVSGEQFF,TRBD2,15,TRBJ2-1,TRBV5-4,NA
TGTGCCAGCAGCTCTCAGGTGGGCTATGGCTACACCTTC,CASSSQVGYGYTF,NA,13,TRBJ1-2,TRBV27,NA
TGCGCCAGCAGCCAAGATCCCCCGACAGGTCTTTGGGGTAACACTGAAGCTTTCTTT,CASSQDPPTGLWGNTEAFF,NA,19,TRBJ1-1,TRBV4-3,NA
TGTGCCAGCAGGCAACAGGGCCCGTCTGGAAACACCATATATTTT,CASRQQGPSGNTIYF,NA,15,TRBJ1-3,TRBV6-6,few
TGTGCCACTGAGGGGGCTAGCGGGGGGTACACAGATACGCAGTATTTT,CATEGASGGYTDTQYF,TRBD2,16,TRBJ2-3,TRBV7-8,NA
TGTGCCAGCTCACCCCCTTCCCAGCGTTTCGAGCAGTACTTC,CASSPPSQRFEQYF,NA,14,TRBJ2-7,TRBV18,NA
TGTGCCAGCAGCTCCAGTACGCAGGGTAGTGAGCAGTTCTTC,CASSSSTQGSEQFF,NA,14,TRBJ2-1,TRBV11-3,NA
TGTGCCTCGGGGGCAACCTACGAGCAGTACTTC,CASGATYEQYF,NA,11,TRBJ2-7,TRBV6-5,NA
TGTGCCAGCAGCCAAGGGACCCCGGATGGTCGGAGGCAGTTCTTC,CASSQGTPDGRRQFF,NA,15,TRBJ2-1,TRBV14,NA
TGTGCCAGCAGCAACGTCGGGGGGGACACCCTGTATGGCTACACCTTC,CASSNVGGDTLYGYTF,NA,16,TRBJ1-2,TRBV7-9,NA
TGTGCCAGCAGCGCGGGACAGGCCGCTGGGGACTATGGCTACACCTTC,CASSAGQAAGDYGYTF,TRBD1,16,TRBJ1-2,TRBV5-4,NA
TGTGCCAGCAGTTTAGAGACAGGGATGCCTGGAAACACCATATATTTT,CASSLETGMPGNTIYF,TRBD1,16,TRBJ1-3,TRBV28,few
TGTGCCAGCAGCGTAGGAGGTAGCGCGAACACCGGGGAGCTGTTTTTT,CASSVGGSANTGELFF,NA,16,TRBJ2-2,TRBV9,NA
TGTGCCAGCAGCCCCCCCGGACAGGTCAATTCACCCCTCCACTTT,CASSPPGQVNSPLHF,TRBD1,15,TRBJ1-6,TRBV14,NA
TGTGCCAGCAGCCCTCCGGGCAGGACCTATAATTCACCCCTCCACTTT,CASSPPGRTYNSPLHF,NA,16,TRBJ1-6,TRBV14,NA
TGTGCCAGCAGCTTAGGAGGCGGGGCGTACAATGAGCAGTTCTTC,CASSLGGGAYNEQFF,NA,15,TRBJ2-1,TRBV11-3,NA
TGTGCCAGCAGTTACTCGCGGGGGTTCTCCTACGAGCAGTACTTC,CASSYSRGFSYEQYF,TRBD2,15,TRBJ2-7,TRBV6-6,NA
TGCGCCAGCAGCTTGGTGGGAGACTCCTACAATGAGCAGTTCTTC,CASSLVGDSYNEQFF,NA,15,TRBJ2-1,TRBV5-1,NA
TGTGCCAGCAGTCCTCCGGGACCTTATGGCTACACCTTC,CASSPPGPYGYTF,NA,13,TRBJ1-2,TRBV3-1/TRBV3-2,NA
TGTGCCAGCAGTTATTCAGGGGGCGTCAATCAGCCCCAGCATTTT,CASSYSGGVNQPQHF,TRBD1,15,TRBJ1-5,TRBV28,once